Below, 30 T cell receptor beta chains from the same sample are listed, as sequenced in a study of blood T cell repertoires in COVID-19. Clones were sequenced by immunoSEQ multiplex PCR, and TCRdb holds only the in-frame ones, with some missing. The table shows 200,000 to 250,000 clones, with under 90% occurring only once. The sequenced sample was peripheral blood. The source is an elderly man with acute or convalescent COVID-19.

This chain joins TRBV5-8 and TRBJ2-5, with 11 nucleotides matching TRBD1. CDR1 and CDR2 from the germline V gene are SGHTS and YDEGEE. This CDR3 spans 16 amino acids. Trimming removed 4 bases from V and 5 bases from J; junction bases left unmatched: 10. Here the CDR3 DNA reads TGTGCCAGCAGCCTGGGGGACAGGGGGGACTTGGAGACCCAGTACTTC. Translating it yields CASSLGDRGDLETQYF.

The rearrangement links TRBV19 to TRBJ1-6; D is possibly TRBD1 (6 bases). Per germline, CDR1 LNHDA and CDR2 SQIVND (reference sequence). The CDR3 extends over 13 amino acids. V dropped 7 bases and J dropped 8 bases, with 12 bases sitting between them. As DNA, the CDR3 is TGTGCCAGTATGGGGACACTCGATTCACCCCTCCACTTT. Amino acids: CASMGTLDSPLHF.

The chain recombines TRBV12-3 or TRBV12-4 with TRBJ2-5, with no clear D. This CDR3 is built from 12 residues. Trimming took off 1 base at V and 4 bases at J, with 4 bases between the two ends. CDR3 sequence: CASSLVLETQYF. The CDR3 nucleotides read TGTGCCAGCAGTTTAGTCCTAGAGACCCAGTACTTC.

The V call is TRBV18, the J call TRBJ1-1; 7 positions agree with TRBD1. CDR3 length equals 14 residues. The germline V gene encodes CDR1 KGHSH and CDR2 LQKENI. V trimming: 3 bases; J trimming: 4 bases; junction bases outside the gene matches: 5. CDR3 DNA: TGTGCCAGCTCACCGGGGCAGGGGGGCACTGAAGCTTTCTTT. Residues: CASSPGQGGTEAFF. The variable domain in full, with the rest retrieved from reference TRBV18 and TRBJ1-1, is NAGVMQNPRHLVRRRGQEARLRCSPMKGHSHVYWYRQLPEEGLKFMVYLQKENIIDESGMPKERFSAEFPKEGPSILRIQQVVRGDSAAYFCASSPGQGGTEAFFGQGTRLTVV.

This chain links TRBV6-1 with TRBJ2-2, with TRBD2 matching over 13 bases. Germline values: CDR1 MNHNS, CDR2 SASEGT. V was clipped by 4 bases and J by 5 bases; unmatched bases: 4. The CDR3 length is 16 residues. CDR3 sequence: CASSAILAGGTGELFF. The CDR3 DNA is TGTGCCAGCAGTGCCATACTAGCGGGAGGGACCGGGGAGCTGTTTTTT.

In the case of this clone: A read error may produce the germline difference seen at one junction end. The chain links TRBV7-3 to TRBJ2-3; 9 positions match TRBD2. CDR3 length: 22 residues. Germline loops: CDR1 SGHTA, CDR2 FQGTGA. The chain's CDR3 is CASSLNPVSGTAIGTSRDTQYF. The DNA of the CDR3 is TGTGCCAGCAGCTTAAACCCAGTTTCCGGGACTGCCATAGGGACTAGCAGAGATACGCAGTATTTT.

This chain links TRBV5-1 with TRBJ2-5, with D perhaps TRBD2 (6 bases). Trimming removed 4 bases from V and 2 bases from J, with 15 bases in between. This CDR3 contains 15 residues. Germline-derived CDR1 and CDR2 are SGHRS and YFSETQ. In nucleotides, the CDR3 is TGCGCCAGCAGCCCCACGGAGGGAAGACAAGAGACCCAGTACTTC. Its translation is CASSPTEGRQETQYF.

The chain links TRBV7-2 to TRBJ2-1; D perhaps matches TRBD2 (6 bases). This CDR3 contains 15 residues. V lost 1 base and J 9 bases, leaving 16 bases between the germline ends. Germline CDR1 is SGHTA and CDR2 is FQGNSA. The CDR3: CASSLEFSAGGEQFF. In nucleotides, the CDR3 is TGTGCCAGCAGCTTAGAGTTTAGCGCCGGGGGTGAGCAGTTCTTC.

The chain combines TRBV12-3 or TRBV12-4 with TRBJ1-2; 7 positions match TRBD1. The CDR3 loop spans 13 amino acids. The junction had 3 bases not matched to a gene; V was cut back by 3 bases and J by 5 bases. CDR3 residues: CASSFLTGYGYTF. CDR3 in DNA: TGTGCCAGCAGTTTTCTGACAGGGTATGGCTACACCTTC.

This clone occurred once. This chain uses TRBV4-1 with TRBJ1-6, with 7 bases identical to TRBD1. The CDR3 is made up of 15 amino acids. The V segment lost 3 bases and the J segment 8 bases; nucleotides outside the gene matches: 7. Germline-derived CDR1 and CDR2 are MGHRA and YSYEKL. This CDR3 reads CASSHSGQEYSPLHF. CDR3 sequence (DNA): TGCGCCAGCAGCCATTCAGGACAGGAGTATTCACCCCTCCACTTT.

This clone occurred many times. The chain carries TRBV7-9 and TRBJ1-6, with TRBD1 as a possible D gene (5 bases). Looked up from germline, CDR1 is SEHNR and CDR2 is FQNEAQ (reference sequence). CDR3 length: 17 residues. V lost 4 bases and J 0 bases, leaving 13 bases between the germline ends. The DNA of the CDR3 is TGTGCCAGCAGCTCCGCGGGGCGGGGCTCCTATAATTCACCCCTCCACTTT. This codes for CASSSAGRGSYNSPLHF.

The chain employs TRBV5-4 and TRBJ1-4, with TRBD1 matching over 8 bases. V was pared by 4 bases and J by 5 bases, with 10 bases of the junction left unmatched. Germline-derived CDR1 and CDR2 are SGHNT and YYREEE (reference sequence). The CDR3 is 16 amino acids. The CDR3 spells CASSLYNRGKNEKLFF. The DNA for the CDR3 is TGTGCCAGCAGCCTGTATAACAGGGGGAAAAATGAAAAACTGTTTTTT.

This clone was counted a few times. The chain employs TRBV10-1 and TRBJ1-5, with D unclear. The CDR3 is 16 amino acids. The germline V gene encodes CDR1 WNHNN and CDR2 SYGVQD (reference sequence). Trimming removed 0 bases at V and 3 bases at J, with 12 bases between. CDR3 DNA: TGCGCCAGCAGTGAGTCGGGCGTACAGACCAATCAGCCCCAGCATTTT. Its protein product is CASSESGVQTNQPQHF.

The CDR3 coding sequence is TGTGCCAGCTCACGAGAGGACAGGGGTACAGATACGCAGTATTTT. Residues: CASSREDRGTDTQYF. The genes are TRBV18 and TRBJ2-3, with TRBD1 matching 9 bases. CDR1 and CDR2 (germline): KGHSH, LQKENI. Trimming removed 4 bases from V and 3 bases from J; junction bases left unmatched: 5. This CDR3 has 15 residues.

The rearrangement links TRBV27 to TRBJ2-3, with unresolved D. Germline CDR1 reads MNHEY; CDR2 reads SMNVEV (reference sequence). V gave up 2 bases and J gave up 5 bases, with 8 bases separating them. The CDR3 length is 13 residues. The DNA of the CDR3 is TGTGCCAGCAGTTTACTGAACGGAGATACGCAGTATTTT. As protein: CASSLLNGDTQYF.

The chain carries TRBV6-5 and TRBJ1-6; 7 nucleotides align to TRBD1. The V gene's germline CDR1 is MNHEY and CDR2 SVGAGI. V was pared by 2 bases and J by 9 bases, with 10 bases of the junction left unmatched. The length of the CDR3 is 16 residues. CDR3 bases: TGTGCCAGCAGTTACGAAACAGGGGTGAGCGGTTCACCCCTCCACTTT. Its translation is CASSYETGVSGSPLHF.

V and J are TRBV23-1 and TRBJ2-7; 7 bases fit TRBD1. Being an ORF, TRBV23-1 has a function that is uncertain. The CDR3 extends over 16 amino acids. V gave up 4 bases and J gave up 6 bases; unmatched junction bases: 15. The CDR3 DNA reads as TGCGCCAGCAGTCCAGCATCGCCAGGGGGACGAGGCGAGCAGTACGTC. Translating gives CASSPASPGGRGEQYV.

The rearrangement joins TRBV14 to TRBJ2-1, with 9 nucleotides matching TRBD2. This CDR3 has 15 amino acids. V gave up 0 bases and J gave up 9 bases; unmatched junction bases: 6. The germline gives CDR1 SGHDN, CDR2 FVKESK. CDR3 coding DNA: TGTGCCAGCAGCCAAGATCGCGGGAGGGCCGGTGAGCAGTTCTTC. This gives the protein CASSQDRGRAGEQFF.

The chain couples TRBV27 to TRBJ2-3; the D is unclear. This CDR3 has 15 residues. The germline V and J ends were trimmed by 0 bases and 2 bases, with 9 bases remaining between them. CDR1 is MNHEY, CDR2 SMNVEV, per germline (reference sequence). The CDR3 is CASSLSGLNTDTQYF. The CDR3, as DNA: TGTGCCAGCAGTTTATCGGGCCTCAACACAGATACGCAGTATTTT.

The chain has TRBV9 and TRBJ2-3, with a possible D match to TRBD1 (6 bases). The CDR3 spans 14 residues. Germline V gene lookup returns CDR1 SGDLS and CDR2 YYNGEE. V was trimmed by 4 bases and J by 4 bases, leaving 13 bases between them. The CDR3 DNA reads TGTGCCAGCAGCCCCCAGTGGGGGCCAGATACGCAGTATTTT. It codes for CASSPQWGPDTQYF.

The J gene is TRBJ2-7, the V gene TRBV18, with a possible D match to TRBD2 (5 bases). Trimming removed 0 bases from V and 3 bases from J, with 18 bases in between. The CDR3 covers 17 residues. CDR1 and CDR2 from the germline V gene are KGHSH and LQKENI. Here the CDR3 reads CASSPPSGRTLFYEQYF. CDR3 sequence (DNA): TGTGCCAGCTCACCACCCTCAGGCAGGACTCTATTCTACGAGCAGTACTTC.

This clone was seen a handful of times. This chain uses TRBV6-5 with TRBJ2-2, with unresolved D. Germline CDR1 and CDR2: MNHEY and SVGAGI. Between the trimmed V and J ends, which lost 5 bases and 4 bases, there was a span of 8 bases. The CDR3 has 13 residues. The CDR3 coding sequence is TGTGCCAGCAGTCTCAGATTCACCGGGGAGCTGTTTTTT. This translates into CASSLRFTGELFF.

This chain joins TRBV28 and TRBJ2-1, with 7 bases aligning to TRBD2. The CDR3 has 14 residues. V lost 7 bases to trimming and J lost 4 bases; unmatched junction nucleotides: 7. The germline V gene encodes CDR1 MDHEN and CDR2 SYDVKM. The CDR3 DNA is TGTGCCAGCACCGCGGGAGTAGGGTACAATGAGCAGTTCTTC. Encoded protein: CASTAGVGYNEQFF.

The chain joins TRBV14 to TRBJ1-6; D is ambiguous. Germline V CDR1 and CDR2: SGHDN, FVKESK. The CDR3 runs 14 residues. V lost 0 bases to trimming and J lost 7 bases, with 7 bases between them. The CDR3 nucleotides read TGTGCCAGCAGCCAAGATTTCGGGAATTCACCCCTCCACTTT. Its translation: CASSQDFGNSPLHF.

This sequence joins TRBV7-8 and TRBJ2-2, with 10 positions matching TRBD2. V lost 5 bases and J lost 4; bases outside the gene matches: 7. This CDR3 is 16 amino acids long. Per germline, CDR1 SGHVS and CDR2 FQNEAQ. DNA for the CDR3: TGTGCCAGCAGCGGACGAGCGGGAGGGCCCACCGGGGAGCTGTTTTTT. It yields the protein CASSGRAGGPTGELFF.

This chain connects TRBV28 to TRBJ2-7; TRBD1 matches at 8 bases. Germline CDR1 and CDR2: MDHEN and SYDVKM. J was trimmed by 6 bases and V by 7 bases; bases with no gene match: 11. The CDR3 length is 14 residues. CDR3 sequence: CASTPLDRDLEQYF. Written as DNA, the CDR3 is TGTGCCAGCACCCCCTTGGACAGGGATCTCGAGCAGTACTTC.

The CDR3 nucleotides read TGTGCCAGCAGTCCAGGGGGGACTGAAGCTTTCTTT. Residues: CASSPGGTEAFF. This chain uses TRBV12-3 or TRBV12-4 with TRBJ1-1; TRBD1 matches 7 bases. V was pared by 5 bases and J by 5 bases, with 2 bases of the junction left unmatched. The CDR3 has 12 residues.

V is TRBV19 and J is TRBJ2-2; 11 nucleotides match TRBD1. The germline CDR1 and CDR2 sequences are LNHDA and SQIVND (reference sequence). This CDR3 comprises 15 residues. The junction had 5 bases not matched to a gene; V was cut back by 6 bases and J by 5 bases. The CDR3 region has the DNA TGTGCCAGTAGCAGGGACAGGGGGAGAACCGGGGAGCTGTTTTTT. Translated, it gives CASSRDRGRTGELFF.

The chain links TRBV28 to TRBJ1-5; 10 nucleotides match TRBD1. This CDR3 has 15 amino acids. CDR1 and CDR2 from the germline V gene are MDHEN and SYDVKM. The trim removed 6 bases at V and 6 bases at J, leaving 8 bases unmatched. Written as DNA, the CDR3 is TGTGCCAGCAGCAGGGGACAGGGGAGCGGTCAGCCCCAGCATTTT. This sequence encodes CASSRGQGSGQPQHF. Drawing the rest from reference TRBV28 and TRBJ1-5, the complete variable domain is DVKVTQSSRYLVKRTGEKVFLECVQDMDHENMFWYRQDPGLGLRLIYFSYDVKMKEKGDIPEGYSVSREKKERFSLILESASTNQTSMYLCASSRGQGSGQPQHFGDGTRLSIL.

The rearrangement joins TRBV5-1 to TRBJ2-1; 14 nucleotides line up with TRBD2. Germline lookup yields CDR1 SGHRS and CDR2 YFSETQ. The CDR3 contains 15 residues. The V segment lost 3 bases and the J segment 6 bases; nucleotides outside the gene matches: 2. DNA of the CDR3: TGCGCCAGCAGCTCTGGACTAGCGGGAGGCAATGAGCAGTTCTTC. As protein: CASSSGLAGGNEQFF. The variable domain in full, with the rest retrieved from reference TRBV5-1 and TRBJ2-1, is KAGVTQTPRYLIKTRGQQVTLSCSPISGHRSVSWYQQTPGQGLQFLFEYFSETQRNKGNFPGRFSGRQFSNSRSEMNVSTLELGDSALYLCASSSGLAGGNEQFFGPGTRLTVL.